These T cell receptor beta chains were read from a single sample in a study of T cells expressing NK-cell markers. TCRdb reprocessed the 5' RACE reads and keeps a single row for each CDR3 protein, giving no DNA. The sample data list about 460,000 distinct CDR3 sequences. Sequenced: blood T cells: a sorted CD56 or NKG2C T cell subset, CD4+ or CD8+ T cells, or bulk PBMC T cells (not recorded which). All receptors come from a woman between 50 and 59 years old in good health. CDR3s include the opening cysteine and the closing phenylalanine or tryptophan. The order of the fields is V gene, J gene, CDR3 protein.

TRBV12-2	TRBJ2-1	CASRFSGEGYNEQFF
TRBV4-2	TRBJ2-3	CASSQGLRASTDTQYF
TRBV18	TRBJ2-6	CASSPPVSYRTGSGANVLTF
TRBV20-1	TRBJ2-1	CSARGGPQGFRFF
TRBV18	TRBJ1-1	CASSPPGQGKLNTEAFF
TRBV3-1	TRBJ2-1	CASSQEGTSYNEQFF
TRBV11-2	TRBJ2-1	CASSSPGYGEQFF
TRBV6-1	TRBJ2-3	CASSGLDVSDTQYF
TRBV24-1	TRBJ1-4	CATSELGTGTTNEKLFF
TRBV4-1	TRBJ2-3	CASSRPTGGNTDTQYF
TRBV6-1	TRBJ1-2	CASSEIRGEGYTF
TRBV19	TRBJ2-2	CASSMVTPSSGELFF
TRBV29-1	TRBJ2-7	CSGRTGKEQYF
TRBV9	TRBJ2-2	CASSGGHPNTGELFF
TRBV20-1	TRBJ2-7	CSSTGIYEQYF
TRBV7-3	TRBJ2-1	CASSASVGEQFF
TRBV5-1	TRBJ2-7	CASSWGGQGISYEQYF
TRBV9	TRBJ2-1	CASSVALLLGNEQFF
TRBV29-1	TRBJ1-2	CSVGGGGRGTF
TRBV6-1	TRBJ2-1	CASSETSGRLNEQFF
TRBV7-9	TRBJ2-5	CASSPRGDRRPQYF
TRBV20-1	TRBJ2-2	CSARDSRGSNTGELFF
TRBV9	TRBJ2-1	CASSVSAQTYNEQFF
TRBV11-3	TRBJ2-1	CASSLLLELFF
TRBV10-1	TRBJ2-7	CASWDGGRFSYEQYF
TRBV2	TRBJ2-2	CASVWVRNTGELFF
TRBV29-1	TRBJ2-3	CSVEGGRDTQYF
TRBV2	TRBJ2-7	CASSGGGGPSYEQYF
TRBV7-2	TRBJ2-7	CASSLAVSAYEQYF
TRBV4-1	TRBJ2-1	CASSLGSGSYNEQFF